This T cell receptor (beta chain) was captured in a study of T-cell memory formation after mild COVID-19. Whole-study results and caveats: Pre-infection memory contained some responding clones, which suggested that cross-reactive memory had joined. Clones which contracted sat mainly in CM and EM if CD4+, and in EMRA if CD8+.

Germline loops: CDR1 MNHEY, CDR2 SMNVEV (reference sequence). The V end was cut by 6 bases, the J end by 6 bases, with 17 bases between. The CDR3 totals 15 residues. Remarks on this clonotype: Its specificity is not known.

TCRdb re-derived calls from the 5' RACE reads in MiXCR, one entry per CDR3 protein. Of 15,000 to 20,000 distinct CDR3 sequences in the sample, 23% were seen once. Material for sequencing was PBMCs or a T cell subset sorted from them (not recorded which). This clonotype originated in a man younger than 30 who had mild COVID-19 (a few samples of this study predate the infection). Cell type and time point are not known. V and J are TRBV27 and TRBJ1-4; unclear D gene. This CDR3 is CASSSLGAGDEKLFF. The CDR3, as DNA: TGTGCCAGCAGCTCCTTGGGCGCCGGGGATGAAAAACTGTTTTTT. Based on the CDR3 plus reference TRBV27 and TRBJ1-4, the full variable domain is EAQVTQNPRYLITVTGKKLTVTCSQNMNHEYMSWYRQDPGLGLRQIYYSMNVEVTDKGDVPEGYKVSRKEKRNFPLILESPSPNQTSLYFCASSSLGAGDEKLFFGSGTQLSVL.